This T cell receptor (beta chain) was recorded in a study of T cell repertoires in cytomegalovirus infection. About the study: Matching HLA type and CMV infection were both indicated by public TCR beta signatures.

Germline loops: CDR1 SGHAT, CDR2 FQNNGV. The CDR3 totals 17 residues. V was trimmed by 1 base and J by 0 bases, leaving 13 bases between them. Of note for this clonotype: Its antigen is still unknown.

Each CDR3 protein is one row after TCRdb ran MiXCR on the reads. Seen here are nearly 700,000 distinct CDR3 sequences, around 35% observed once, and the top ten hold 18%. The sample was cultured PBMCs, taken from culture after CMV antigen stimulation. The clonotype was recovered from a human donor in good health (CMV status not recorded). Some clones in this sample may be carry-over from other donors' samples. The chain employs TRBV11-2 and TRBJ2-1, with D unresolved. This chain's CDR3 is CASSLVFGFSSYNEQFF. The CDR3 nucleotides read TGTGCCAGCAGCTTAGTTTTCGGATTCAGCTCCTACAATGAGCAGTTCTTC.